This T cell receptor beta chain was observed in a study of blood T cell repertoires in COVID-19. Per the original methods: Using reference gene primer amplification, nucleated cell counts were estimated. Generated by immunoSEQ multiplex PCR, the TCRdb table keeps only in-frame clones and is missing some. V, J and clone size are those of that table, while D and trimming were read from the DNA. The table shows just under 350,000 clones, with 90% to 95% occurring only once. This CDR3 has 15 amino acids. Germline loops: CDR1 SGHRS, CDR2 YFSETQ. V shed 1 base and J shed 1 base, with 11 bases lying between them.

This sequence was found in a young woman who had recovered from COVID-19. The sample was peripheral blood. V is TRBV5-1 and J is TRBJ1-1, with TRBD1 as a possible D gene (5 bases). The CDR3 here is CASSLSGAANTEAFF. The CDR3 DNA follows: TGCGCCAGCAGCTTGAGTGGGGCGGCGAACACTGAAGCTTTCTTT. Supplemented by reference TRBV5-1 and TRBJ1-1, the full variable domain reads KAGVTQTPRYLIKTRGQQVTLSCSPISGHRSVSWYQQTPGQGLQFLFEYFSETQRNKGNFPGRFSGRQFSNSRSEMNVSTLELGDSALYLCASSLSGAANTEAFFGQGTRLTVV.